This TCR beta chain was captured in a study of OX40 agonist ivuxolimab in advanced cancers. Here immunoSEQ multiplex PCR was the method, and the copy in TCRdb shows in-frame clones only, minus some. The table lists approximately 54,000 clones, roughly 90% of them singletons, with 8.7% in the top ten. Findings of the study overall: What antigens the expanded peripheral T cells recognized was never established.

Concerning this clone: Its matching antigen is unknown.

The source is an adult with an advanced solid tumor such as melanoma, head and neck, liver or kidney cancer. The sample was CD4+ or CD8+ T cells sorted from blood, taken in a trial of the OX40 agonist ivuxolimab.

CDR3 sequence (DNA): TGTGCCAGTAGTGAGTTGTGGGGGACGTACAATGAGCAGTTCTTC. It yields the protein CASSELWGTYNEQFF. This sequence joins TRBV19 and TRBJ2-1; D might be TRBD1 or TRBD2, each matching 5 bases. The V and J ends lost 5 bases and 4 bases respectively, with 15 bases between them. Germline V lookup: CDR1 LNHDA, CDR2 SQIVND (reference sequence). The CDR3 has 15 residues.